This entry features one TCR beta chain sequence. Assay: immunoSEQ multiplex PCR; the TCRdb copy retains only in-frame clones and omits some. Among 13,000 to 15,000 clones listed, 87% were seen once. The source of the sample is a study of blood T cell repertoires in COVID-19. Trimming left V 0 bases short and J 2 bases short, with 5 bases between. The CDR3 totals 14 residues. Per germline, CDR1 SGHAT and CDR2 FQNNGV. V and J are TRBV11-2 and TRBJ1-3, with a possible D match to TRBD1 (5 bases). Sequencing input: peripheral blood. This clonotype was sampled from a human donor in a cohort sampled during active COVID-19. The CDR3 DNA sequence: TGTGCCAGCAGCTTAGACAGGGCTGGAAACACCATATATTTT. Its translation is CASSLDRAGNTIYF. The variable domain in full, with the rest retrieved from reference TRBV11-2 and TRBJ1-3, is EAGVAQSPRYKIIEKRQSVAFWCNPISGHATLYWYQQILGQGPKLLIQFQNNGVVDDSQLPKDRFSAERLKGVDSTLKIQPAKLEDSAVYLCASSLDRAGNTIYFGEGSWLTVV.